These 19 T cell receptor beta chains came from one sample sequenced in a study of shared clonotypes between healthy human individuals (dated by TCRdb to the early 2020s). Libraries were constructed by the immunoSEQ multiplex PCR assay. Here the immuneACCESS table is served through TCRdb, limited to in-frame sequences with V and J called. Missing clones are a known gap in these copies; in checked studies unresolved V genes cover under half, and the rest lacks a known reason. The sample yields just over 2,000,000 clones; 95% were counted once. The top ten constitute 0.13% of the sample. Sequencing was done on a sample of naive CD4+ T cells sorted from blood. The cell subset or site label on this specimen signifies: CD45RA+ positively selected. The receptors originated from a man aged 18 to 29 in good health.

V is TRBV18 and J is TRBJ1-2; 8 bases are a match to TRBD1. There are 16 residues in the CDR3. The germline gives CDR1 KGHSH, CDR2 LQKENI. The junction had 9 bases not matched to a gene; V was cut back by 3 bases and J by 3 bases. CDR3 sequence: CASSPRTQGADYGYTF. CDR3 sequence (DNA): TGTGCCAGCTCACCCCGGACGCAGGGGGCGGACTATGGCTACACCTTC.

The rearrangement uses TRBV4-1 and TRBJ2-1, with a tentative D call TRBD2 (5 bases). The CDR3 has 12 amino acids. Trimming stripped 3 bases from V and 9 bases from J, with 9 bases between. Germline V gene lookup returns CDR1 MGHRA and CDR2 YSYEKL. CDR3 in amino acids: CASSHLRGEQFF. In nucleotides, the CDR3 is TGCGCCAGCAGCCATCTCCGGGGTGAGCAGTTCTTC.

The chain employs TRBV23-1 and TRBJ1-5, with D unclear. TRBV23-1 is flagged as an ORF with uncertain function. CDR3 length equals 17 residues. V was trimmed by 0 bases and J by 0 bases, leaving 12 bases between them. Written as DNA, the CDR3 is TGCGCCAGCAGTCAATCGCCAGCTTCAATTAGCAATCAGCCCCAGCATTTT. This gives the protein CASSQSPASISNQPQHF.

This chain joins TRBV2 and TRBJ1-4; no firm D call. Looked up from germline, CDR1 is SNHLY and CDR2 is FYNNEI. Trimming shortened V by 1 base and J by 8 bases, and 14 bases separated the two germline ends. The CDR3 runs to 15 residues. The DNA of the CDR3 is TGTGCCAGCAGTGAAGGACCGGGCCTTAGGGAAAAACTGTTTTTT. Translation: CASSEGPGLREKLFF. The full variable domain, with the rest looked up from reference TRBV2 and TRBJ1-4, is EPEVTQTPSHQVTQMGQEVILRCVPISNHLYFYWYRQILGQKVEFLVSFYNNEISEKSEIFDDQFSVERPDGSNFTLKIRSTKLEDSAMYFCASSEGPGLREKLFFGSGTQLSVL.

On this clone itself: The same CDR3 is also encoded by other DNA sequences in this sample. The gene calls are TRBV7-2 and TRBJ2-5; 9 nucleotides line up with TRBD1. CDR1 is SGHTA and CDR2 is FQGNSA in the germline V gene. The V and J ends lost 5 bases and 4 bases, in that order; junction bases with no gene match: 8. There are 15 residues in the CDR3. This chain's CDR3 is CASSLGQGLGETQYF. CDR3 coding DNA: TGTGCCAGCAGCCTAGGACAGGGGCTGGGAGAGACCCAGTACTTC.

The chain is built from TRBV5-5 and TRBJ1-1; D may be TRBD1 (5 bases). CDR1 and CDR2 (germline): SGHKS, YYEKEE (reference sequence). The CDR3 contains 14 residues. With 4 bases removed from V and 5 bases from J, the gap between germline ends came to 15 bases. The CDR3 DNA follows: TGTGCCAGCAGCGCACAGACAGTAAATACTGAAGCTTTCTTT. This sequence encodes CASSAQTVNTEAFF. The whole variable domain, remainder taken from reference TRBV5-5 and TRBJ1-1, is DAGVTQSPTHLIKTRGQQVTLRCSPISGHKSVSWYQQVLGQGPQFIFQYYEKEERGRGNFPDRFSARQFPNYSSELNVNALLLGDSALYLCASSAQTVNTEAFFGQGTRLTVV.

About this clone itself: Other DNA sequences of this sample code for an identical CDR3. The rearrangement uses TRBV7-9 and TRBJ2-7; D is uncertain. Germline CDR1 SEHNR, CDR2 FQNEAQ (reference sequence). Trimming shortened V by 1 base and J by 5 bases, and 9 bases separated the two germline ends. The CDR3 loop spans 13 amino acids. The CDR3 DNA follows: TGTGCCAGCAGCTTAGTAGCTGGTAACGAGCAGTACTTC. Translating gives CASSLVAGNEQYF.

The chain links TRBV25-1 to TRBJ2-7, with TRBD1 matching over 7 bases. J gave up 0 bases and V 1 base, and 3 bases lay outside the gene matches. CDR3 length equals 15 residues. From germline, CDR1 is MGHDK and CDR2 SYGVNS. CDR3 sequence (DNA): TGTGCCAGCAGTGAATCGACAGGGACCTCCTACGAGCAGTACTTC. Translating it yields CASSESTGTSYEQYF.

The gene calls are TRBV6-1 and TRBJ1-5; the D is unclear. Germline values: CDR1 MNHNS, CDR2 SASEGT. Between the trimmed V and J ends, which lost 5 bases and 13 bases, there was a span of 15 bases. CDR3 length: 12 amino acids. For the CDR3, the DNA is TGTGCCAGCAGTCCGACTATTGGTTATCAGCATTTT. Protein: CASSPTIGYQHF.

The chain links TRBV12-5 to TRBJ2-7; 8 bases are a match to TRBD1. Germline lookup yields CDR1 LGHNT and CDR2 FRNRAP. The V segment lost 0 bases and the J segment 9 bases; nucleotides outside the gene matches: 13. The CDR3 spans 16 residues. CDR3 bases: TGTGCTAGTGGTTTGGTACTGGGACAGGTCCCAATTGGGCAGTACTTC. Translated, it gives CASGLVLGQVPIGQYF.

J is TRBJ1-6 and V is TRBV19; D unclear. V was trimmed by 3 bases and J by 10 bases, leaving 13 bases between them. This CDR3 region has 14 residues. The germline CDR1 and CDR2 sequences are LNHDA and SQIVND (reference sequence). The CDR3 sequence: CASSIITSSSPLHF. Written as DNA, the CDR3 is TGTGCCAGTAGTATTATCACGAGCTCCTCACCCCTCCACTTT.

The chain uses TRBV11-2 and TRBJ2-1, with TRBD1 matching 10 bases. The CDR3 sequence is 12 residues long. Per germline, CDR1 SGHAT and CDR2 FQNNGV. Trimming at V came to 1 base and at J to 15 bases, leaving 3 bases not matched to a gene. CDR3 residues: CASSLGDRGRFF. The DNA for the CDR3 is TGTGCCAGCAGCTTAGGGGACAGGGGAAGGTTCTTC.

The chain combines TRBV6-1 with TRBJ1-6; a possible D gene is TRBD1 (5 bases). Germline-derived CDR1 and CDR2 are MNHNS and SASEGT. V was trimmed by 4 bases and J by 7 bases, leaving 14 bases between them. The CDR3 is 15 residues long. In DNA, the CDR3 is TGTGCCAGCAGTGCCCGGGGCCAGAAGAATTCACCCCTCCACTTT. Translated, it gives CASSARGQKNSPLHF.

This clone was counted many times. The chain carries TRBV28 and TRBJ1-3, with unresolved D. The length of the CDR3 is 12 residues. Trimming left V 5 bases short and J 5 bases short, with 7 bases between. Germline V lookup: CDR1 MDHEN, CDR2 SYDVKM. The CDR3 loop reads CASSLGRNTIYF. The CDR3 nucleotides are TGTGCCAGCAGTCTTGGGCGAAACACCATATATTTT.

Notes on this clone: The sample carries other DNA sequences with the same CDR3. This chain links TRBV7-9 with TRBJ2-7, with 12 bases fitting TRBD2. Germline-derived CDR1 and CDR2 are SEHNR and FQNEAQ (reference sequence). The V segment lost 1 base and the J segment 1 base; nucleotides outside the gene matches: 2. The CDR3 spans 16 residues. Here the CDR3 DNA reads TGTGCCAGCAGCTTAGGACTAGCGGGGGATTCCTACGAGCAGTACTTC. The encoded protein is CASSLGLAGDSYEQYF. The complete variable domain, with remaining parts taken from reference TRBV7-9 and TRBJ2-7, reads DTGVSQNPRHKITKRGQNVTFRCDPISEHNRLYWYRQTLGQGPEFLTYFQNEAQLEKSRLLSDRFSAERPKGSFSTLEIQRTEQGDSAMYLCASSLGLAGDSYEQYFGPGTRLTVT.

This chain uses TRBV28 with TRBJ1-5; perhaps TRBD1 as D (6 bases). CDR3 size: 14 residues. Germline lookup yields CDR1 MDHEN and CDR2 SYDVKM. V shed 2 bases and J shed 4 bases, with 9 bases lying between them. CDR3 sequence (DNA): TGTGCCAGCAGTTTAGGACAGCCTAATCAGCCCCAGCATTTT. It encodes CASSLGQPNQPQHF.

Concerning this clone itself: In the same sample, other DNA sequences code for this CDR3. The chain has TRBV6-6 and TRBJ2-7, with D maybe TRBD1 (6 bases). The ends were cut back, 6 bases at V and 2 bases at J, with 8 bases in the middle. The V gene's germline CDR1 is MNHNY and CDR2 SVGAGI (reference sequence). The CDR3 has 12 residues. The CDR3: CASSPGAYEQYF. CDR3 sequence (DNA): TGTGCCAGCAGCCCAGGGGCCTACGAGCAGTACTTC.

This clone was picked up one time. This chain links TRBV29-1 with TRBJ2-7, with TRBD2 matching over 11 bases. V was pared by 5 bases and J by 2 bases, with 14 bases of the junction left unmatched. The CDR3 extends over 17 amino acids. Per germline, CDR1 SQVTM and CDR2 ANQGSEA. CDR3 nucleotide sequence: TGCAGCGTTCTTGGGACAGCCCCGGGACTAGCGGCCTACGAGCAGTACTTC. Its protein is CSVLGTAPGLAAYEQYF.

The gene calls are TRBV5-1 and TRBJ1-4, with D perhaps TRBD1 (5 bases). Germline V gene lookup returns CDR1 SGHRS and CDR2 YFSETQ. Trimming pared 0 bases from V and 2 bases from J, leaving 5 bases between. This CDR3 has 14 residues. This chain's CDR3 is CASSLGDTNEKLFF. Here the CDR3 DNA reads TGCGCCAGCAGCTTGGGGGACACTAATGAAAAACTGTTTTTT.